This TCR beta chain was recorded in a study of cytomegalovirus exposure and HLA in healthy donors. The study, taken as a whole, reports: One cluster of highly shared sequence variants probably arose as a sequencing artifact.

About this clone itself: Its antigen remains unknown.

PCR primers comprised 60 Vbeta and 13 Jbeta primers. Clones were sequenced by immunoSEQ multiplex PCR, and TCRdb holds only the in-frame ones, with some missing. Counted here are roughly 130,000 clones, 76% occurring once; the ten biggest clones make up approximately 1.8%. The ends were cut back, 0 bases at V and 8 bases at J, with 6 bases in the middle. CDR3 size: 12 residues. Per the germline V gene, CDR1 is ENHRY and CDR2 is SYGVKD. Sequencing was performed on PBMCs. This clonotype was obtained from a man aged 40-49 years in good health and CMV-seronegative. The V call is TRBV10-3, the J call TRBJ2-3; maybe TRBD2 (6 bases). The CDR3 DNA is TGTGCCATCAGTGAGTCAGCGGGTACGCAGTATTTT. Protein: CAISESAGTQYF.